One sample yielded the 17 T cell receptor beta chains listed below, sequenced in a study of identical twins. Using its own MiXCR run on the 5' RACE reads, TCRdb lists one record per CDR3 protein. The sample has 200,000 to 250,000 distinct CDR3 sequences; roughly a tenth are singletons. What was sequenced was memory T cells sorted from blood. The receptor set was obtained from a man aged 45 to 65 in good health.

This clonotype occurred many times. Here the CDR3 DNA reads TGTGCCAGCATGGGGGGTCCCTACAATGAGCAGTTCTTC. Encoded protein: CASMGGPYNEQFF. The chain carries TRBV12-3 or TRBV12-4 and TRBJ2-1; D might be TRBD2 (6 bases). Trimming took off 7 bases at V and 2 bases at J, with 9 bases between the two ends. The CDR3 runs 13 residues.

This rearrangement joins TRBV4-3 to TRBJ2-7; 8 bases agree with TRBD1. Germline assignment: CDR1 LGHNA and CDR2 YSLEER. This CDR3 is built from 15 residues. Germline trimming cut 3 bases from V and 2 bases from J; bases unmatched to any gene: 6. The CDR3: CASSQGTGTTYEQYF. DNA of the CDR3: TGCGCCAGCAGCCAGGGGACAGGTACTACCTACGAGCAGTACTTC.

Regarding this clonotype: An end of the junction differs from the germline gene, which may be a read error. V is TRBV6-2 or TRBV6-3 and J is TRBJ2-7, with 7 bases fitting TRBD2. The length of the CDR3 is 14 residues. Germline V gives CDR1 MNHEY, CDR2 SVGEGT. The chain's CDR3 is CAGRHRTRSDEQYF. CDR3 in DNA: TGTGCCGGCAGACACAGGACTAGAAGCGACGAGCAGTACTTC.

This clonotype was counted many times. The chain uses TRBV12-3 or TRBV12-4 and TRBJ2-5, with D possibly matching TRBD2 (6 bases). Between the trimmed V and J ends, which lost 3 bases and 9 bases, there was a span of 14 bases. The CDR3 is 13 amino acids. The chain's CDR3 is CASSFQRPGAQYF. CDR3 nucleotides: TGTGCCAGCAGTTTTCAACGGCCGGGGGCCCAGTACTTC.

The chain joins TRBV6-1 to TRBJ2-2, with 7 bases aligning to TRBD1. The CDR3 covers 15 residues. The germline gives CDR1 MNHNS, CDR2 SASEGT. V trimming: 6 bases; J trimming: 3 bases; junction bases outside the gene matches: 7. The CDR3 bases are TGTGCCAGCAGGAGGGGACAGAGAGACACCGGGGAGCTGTTTTTT. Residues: CASRRGQRDTGELFF.

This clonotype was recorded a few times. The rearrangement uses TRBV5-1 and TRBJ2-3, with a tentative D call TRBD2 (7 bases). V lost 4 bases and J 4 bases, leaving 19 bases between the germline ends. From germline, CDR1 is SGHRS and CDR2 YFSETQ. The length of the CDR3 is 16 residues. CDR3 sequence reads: CASSPRSRGAADTQYF. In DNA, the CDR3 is TGCGCCAGCAGCCCACGGTCCCGGGGGGCAGCAGATACGCAGTATTTT.

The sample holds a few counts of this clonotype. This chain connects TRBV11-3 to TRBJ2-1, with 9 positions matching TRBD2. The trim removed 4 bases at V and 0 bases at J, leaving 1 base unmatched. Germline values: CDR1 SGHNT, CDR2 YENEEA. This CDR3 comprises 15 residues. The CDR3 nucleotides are TGTGCCAGCAGCTATAGCGGGAGCTCCTACAATGAGCAGTTCTTC. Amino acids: CASSYSGSSYNEQFF.

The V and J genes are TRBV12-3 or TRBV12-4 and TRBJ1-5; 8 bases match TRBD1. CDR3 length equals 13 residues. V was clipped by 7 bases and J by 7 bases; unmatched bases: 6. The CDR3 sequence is CASTLDRVQPQHF. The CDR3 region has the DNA TGTGCCAGCACCCTGGACAGGGTCCAGCCCCAGCATTTT.

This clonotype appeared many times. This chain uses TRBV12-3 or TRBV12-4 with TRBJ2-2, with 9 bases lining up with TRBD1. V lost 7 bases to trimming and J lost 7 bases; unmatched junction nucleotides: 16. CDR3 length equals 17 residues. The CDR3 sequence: CASTLHSWDRVVGELFF. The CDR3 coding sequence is TGTGCCAGCACCCTCCACTCCTGGGACAGGGTGGTCGGGGAGCTGTTTTTT.

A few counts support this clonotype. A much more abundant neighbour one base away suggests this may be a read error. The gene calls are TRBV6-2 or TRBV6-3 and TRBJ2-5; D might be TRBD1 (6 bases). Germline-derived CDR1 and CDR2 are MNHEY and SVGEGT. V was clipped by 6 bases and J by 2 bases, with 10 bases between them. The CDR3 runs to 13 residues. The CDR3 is CASRSDRQETQYF. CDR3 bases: TGTGCCAGCAGGTCGGACAGACAAGAGACCCAGTACTTC.

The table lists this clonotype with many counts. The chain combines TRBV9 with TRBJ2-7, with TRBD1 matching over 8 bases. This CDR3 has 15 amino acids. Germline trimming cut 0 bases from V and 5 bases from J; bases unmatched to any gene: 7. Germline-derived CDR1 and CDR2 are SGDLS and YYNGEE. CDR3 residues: CASSVAGDRTDEQYF. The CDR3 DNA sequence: TGTGCCAGCAGCGTAGCTGGGGACAGGACGGACGAGCAGTACTTC.

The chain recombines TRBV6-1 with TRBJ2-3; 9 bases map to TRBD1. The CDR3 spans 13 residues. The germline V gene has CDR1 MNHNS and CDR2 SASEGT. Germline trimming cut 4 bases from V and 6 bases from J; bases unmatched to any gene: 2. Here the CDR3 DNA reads TGTGCCAGCAGTGGGGACAGGGCCGATACGCAGTATTTT. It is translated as CASSGDRADTQYF.

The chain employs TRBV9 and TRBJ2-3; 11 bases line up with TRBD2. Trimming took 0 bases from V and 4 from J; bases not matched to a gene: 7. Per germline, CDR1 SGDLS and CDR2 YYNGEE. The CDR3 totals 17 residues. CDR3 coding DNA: TGTGCCAGCAGCGTAGGACTAGCGGGGTCCATGGCAGATACGCAGTATTTT. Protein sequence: CASSVGLAGSMADTQYF.

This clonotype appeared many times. The CDR3 bases are TGCGCCAGCATGGGGGGAGATACGCAGTATTTT. It translates to CASMGGDTQYF. This sequence joins TRBV5-1 and TRBJ2-3; tentative D call: TRBD2 (6 bases). Germline V lookup: CDR1 SGHRS, CDR2 YFSETQ. V was clipped by 6 bases and J by 5 bases, with 7 bases between them. This CDR3 is 11 amino acids long.

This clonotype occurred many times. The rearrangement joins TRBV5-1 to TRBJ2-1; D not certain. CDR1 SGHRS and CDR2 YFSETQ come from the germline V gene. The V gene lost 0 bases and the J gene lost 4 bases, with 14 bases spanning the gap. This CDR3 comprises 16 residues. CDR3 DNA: TGCGCCAGCAGCTTGGCCGTCAGGAACACATACAATGAGCAGTTCTTC. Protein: CASSLAVRNTYNEQFF.

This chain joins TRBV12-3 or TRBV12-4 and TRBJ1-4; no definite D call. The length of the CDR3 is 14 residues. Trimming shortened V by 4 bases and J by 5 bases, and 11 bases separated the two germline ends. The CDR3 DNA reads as TGTGCCAGCAGTTGGGCAGGTGGGAATGAAAAACTGTTTTTT. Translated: CASSWAGGNEKLFF.

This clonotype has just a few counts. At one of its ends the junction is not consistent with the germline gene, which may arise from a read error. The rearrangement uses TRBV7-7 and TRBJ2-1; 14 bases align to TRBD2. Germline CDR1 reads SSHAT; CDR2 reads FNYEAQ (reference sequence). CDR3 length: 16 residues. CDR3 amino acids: CASSSSTSGGAGEQFF. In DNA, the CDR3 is TGTGCTAGCAGCTCCTCGACTAGCGGGGGGGCCGGTGAGCAGTTCTTC.